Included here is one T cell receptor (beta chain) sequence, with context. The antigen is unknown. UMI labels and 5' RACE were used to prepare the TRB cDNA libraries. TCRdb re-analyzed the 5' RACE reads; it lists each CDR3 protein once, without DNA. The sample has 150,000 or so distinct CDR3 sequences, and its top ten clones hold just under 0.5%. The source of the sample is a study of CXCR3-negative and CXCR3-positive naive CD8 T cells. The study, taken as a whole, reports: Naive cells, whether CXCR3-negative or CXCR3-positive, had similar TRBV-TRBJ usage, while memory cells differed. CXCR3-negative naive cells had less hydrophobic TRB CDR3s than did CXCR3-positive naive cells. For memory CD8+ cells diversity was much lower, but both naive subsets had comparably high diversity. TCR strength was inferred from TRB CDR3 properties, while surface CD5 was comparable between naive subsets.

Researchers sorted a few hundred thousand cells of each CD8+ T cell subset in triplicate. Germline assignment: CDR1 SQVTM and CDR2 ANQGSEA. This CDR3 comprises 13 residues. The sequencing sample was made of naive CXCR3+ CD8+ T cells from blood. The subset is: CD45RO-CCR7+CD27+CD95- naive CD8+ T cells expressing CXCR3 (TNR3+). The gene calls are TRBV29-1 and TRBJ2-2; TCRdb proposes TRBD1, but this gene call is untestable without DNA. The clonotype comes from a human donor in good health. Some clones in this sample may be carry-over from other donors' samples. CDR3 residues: CSAETGSTGELFF.